A single sample gave rise to the 19 T cell receptor beta chains below, sequenced in a study of technical replicates of blood from a handful of donors. The method was immunoSEQ multiplex PCR; TCRdb's version includes in-frame clones alone and lacks a portion of them. The data hold more than 80,000 clones, with around 96% observed a single time. The sequencing sample was made of T cells isolated from PBMCs. These receptors were collected from a human donor in good health.

Only one count was recorded for this clone. The chain uses TRBV4-2 and TRBJ1-4, with 8 bases lining up with TRBD1. After removal of 0 bases from V and 7 bases from J, the junction contained 10 bases not matched to a gene. CDR1 LGHNA and CDR2 YNFKEQ come from the germline V gene. The CDR3 consists of 17 residues. CDR3 region: CASSQEVSVRGPEKLFF. Written as DNA, the CDR3 is TGTGCCAGCAGCCAAGAAGTAAGCGTCAGGGGGCCTGAAAAACTGTTTTTT.

The gene calls are TRBV5-5 and TRBJ2-7; 7 positions agree with TRBD2. Trimming cost V 4 bases and J 0 bases; bases outside gene matches: 10. CDR1 is SGHKS and CDR2 is YYEKEE in the germline V gene (reference sequence). The length of the CDR3 is 16 residues. The DNA for the CDR3 is TGTGCCAGCAGCAGACGAAGCGGGGAAAGCTCCTACGAGCAGTACTTC. This sequence encodes CASSRRSGESSYEQYF.

In this sample, this clone turned up a few times. This rearrangement joins TRBV4-3 to TRBJ2-3; 7 nucleotides match TRBD1. CDR1 and CDR2 (germline): LGHNA, YSLEER. The length of the CDR3 is 17 residues. Trimming took 1 base from V and 3 from J; bases not matched to a gene: 10. Here the CDR3 DNA reads TGCGCCAGCAGCCAAGTGGCGGTGGGCAGGGGGACAGATACGCAGTATTTT. This codes for CASSQVAVGRGTDTQYF.

This rearrangement joins TRBV11-2 to TRBJ2-3; D gene unclear. The CDR3 sequence is 14 residues long. The V end was cut by 5 bases, the J end by 4 bases, with 13 bases between. Germline V gene sequence: CDR1 SGHAT, CDR2 FQNNGV. In DNA, the CDR3 is TGTGCCAGCAGCCGGTCGCGTGGTGCAGATACGCAGTATTTT. It codes for CASSRSRGADTQYF.

The rearrangement joins TRBV4-2 to TRBJ1-1; weak D call: TRBD1 (5 bases). Trimming took off 1 base at V and 7 bases at J, with 10 bases between the two ends. There are 13 residues in the CDR3. The germline CDR1 and CDR2 sequences are LGHNA and YNFKEQ. The CDR3 spells CASSQGQTIEAFF. DNA for the CDR3: TGTGCCAGCAGCCAAGGACAGACAATTGAAGCTTTCTTT.

V is TRBV19 and J is TRBJ2-7; 9 nucleotides agree with TRBD1. V was pared by 6 bases and J by 6 bases, with 12 bases of the junction left unmatched. The CDR3 sequence is 15 residues long. The germline CDR1 and CDR2 sequences are LNHDA and SQIVND (reference sequence). The DNA for the CDR3 is TGTGCCAGTAGCTATGGGACAGGGAGACTCGGCGAGCAGTACTTC. Protein: CASSYGTGRLGEQYF.

The chain combines TRBV9 with TRBJ2-5; 9 bases map to TRBD1. Germline assignment: CDR1 SGDLS and CDR2 YYNGEE. This CDR3 has 14 residues. Trimming took 4 bases from V and 4 from J; bases not matched to a gene: 5. The CDR3 nucleotides read TGTGCCAGCAGCCGGACAGGGGTTGTAGAGACCCAGTACTTC. Amino acids: CASSRTGVVETQYF.

The chain combines TRBV27 with TRBJ2-7; no reliable D call. V lost 0 bases to trimming and J lost 0 bases, with 12 bases between them. Germline CDR1 is MNHEY and CDR2 is SMNVEV (reference sequence). This CDR3 spans 16 amino acids. The CDR3 DNA reads as TGTGCCAGCAGTTTATCAGCCGGAGTGTACTCCTACGAGCAGTACTTC. Translating gives CASSLSAGVYSYEQYF.

The V gene is TRBV9, the J gene TRBJ2-3; a possible D gene is TRBD1 (5 bases). The V and J ends lost 6 bases and 2 bases respectively, with 19 bases between them. CDR3 length equals 16 residues. Germline CDR1 reads SGDLS; CDR2 reads YYNGEE. CDR3 bases: TGTGCCAGCACCAGAGATAGTGGGGCTACCACAGATACGCAGTATTTT. Its protein product is CASTRDSGATTDTQYF. The full variable domain, rest sourced from reference TRBV9 and TRBJ2-3, is DSGVTQTPKHLITATGQRVTLRCSPRSGDLSVYWYQQSLDQGLQFLIQYYNGEERAKGNILERFSAQQFPDLHSELNLSSLELGDSALYFCASTRDSGATTDTQYFGPGTRLTVL.

The chain recombines TRBV10-3 with TRBJ2-3, with D perhaps TRBD2 (6 bases). Germline V gene lookup returns CDR1 ENHRY and CDR2 SYGVKD. The CDR3 has 17 residues. The V and J ends lost 3 bases and 4 bases respectively, with 20 bases between them. The CDR3 protein is CAISESGYGRGSDTQYF. DNA for the CDR3: TGTGCCATCAGTGAATCTGGCTACGGGAGAGGCTCAGATACGCAGTATTTT.

V and J are TRBV27 and TRBJ2-7; TRBD1 aligns across 9 bases. With 3 bases clipped from V and 5 bases from J, the junction kept 8 bases outside the gene matches. CDR3 length: 15 residues. Germline V gene lookup returns CDR1 MNHEY and CDR2 SMNVEV (reference sequence). The DNA of the CDR3 is TGTGCCAGCAGTTTCTGGGACAGGGTTAGAGACGAGCAGTACTTC. Its translation is CASSFWDRVRDEQYF.

The chain couples TRBV15 to TRBJ2-5, with D perhaps matching TRBD1 (5 bases). The germline V gene has CDR1 LNHNV and CDR2 YYDKDF (reference sequence). The CDR3 runs 15 residues. Trimming stripped 4 bases from V and 5 bases from J, with 17 bases between. CDR3 region: CATSKMTGQAETQYF. CDR3 DNA: TGTGCCACCAGCAAAATGACTGGACAAGCGGAGACCCAGTACTTC.

The chain links TRBV10-1 to TRBJ2-3, with TRBD2 matching 11 bases. Germline loops: CDR1 WNHNN, CDR2 SYGVQD (reference sequence). The V segment lost 5 bases and the J segment 0 bases; nucleotides outside the gene matches: 1. CDR3 length: 15 amino acids. In nucleotides, the CDR3 is TGCGCCAGCAGTAGGACTAGCGGGAGCACAGATACGCAGTATTTT. It specifies CASSRTSGSTDTQYF.

This rearrangement joins TRBV6-5 to TRBJ1-1; D is uncertain. Per germline, CDR1 MNHEY and CDR2 SVGAGI. The V end lost 2 bases, the J end lost 0 bases, and 4 bases lay between the germline ends. This CDR3 is built from 13 residues. DNA for the CDR3: TGTGCCAGCAGTTACCTCGTGAACACTGAAGCTTTCTTT. This encodes CASSYLVNTEAFF.

The chain carries TRBV2 and TRBJ1-2; no definite D call. Germline V gene lookup returns CDR1 SNHLY and CDR2 FYNNEI. The CDR3 covers 12 residues. The V end was cut by 2 bases, the J end by 2 bases, with 3 bases between. The CDR3 coding sequence is TGTGCCAGCAGTGAACCGAACTATGGCTACACCTTC. Translated: CASSEPNYGYTF.

The chain links TRBV19 to TRBJ1-5; the D is unclear. V lost 2 bases and J lost 6, with 8 bases in between. The germline V gene has CDR1 LNHDA and CDR2 SQIVND (reference sequence). This CDR3 contains 13 residues. The CDR3, as DNA: TGTGCCAGTAGTATAAACAGCTTTCAGCCCCAGCATTTT. It specifies CASSINSFQPQHF.

This sequence joins TRBV7-2 and TRBJ2-7, with TRBD1 identical over 9 bases. Per germline, CDR1 SGHTA and CDR2 FQGNSA. V was pared by 3 bases and J by 6 bases, with 12 bases of the junction left unmatched. This CDR3 spans 16 amino acids. In nucleotides, the CDR3 is TGTGCCAGCAGCTTCAGACCCGGGACAGGGACATTCGAGCAGTACTTC. Its translation is CASSFRPGTGTFEQYF.

The rearrangement links TRBV5-1 to TRBJ2-1, with D tentatively TRBD2 (5 bases). Germline CDR1 is SGHRS and CDR2 is YFSETQ. This CDR3 is 14 amino acids long. The germline V and J ends were trimmed by 1 base and 9 bases, with 14 bases remaining between them. CDR3 nucleotides: TGCGCCAGCAGCTTGACACTCGCAGGAGGTGAGCAGTTCTTC. Protein product: CASSLTLAGGEQFF.

This chain connects TRBV9 to TRBJ1-1; 7 positions agree with TRBD1. This CDR3 comprises 14 residues. The ends lost 0 bases at V and 4 bases at J; junction bases unmatched: 3. Germline loops: CDR1 SGDLS, CDR2 YYNGEE. The CDR3: CASSVVGGPTEAFF. The CDR3 DNA sequence: TGTGCCAGCAGCGTAGTAGGGGGCCCCACTGAAGCTTTCTTT. The full variable domain, its missing parts supplied by reference TRBV9 and TRBJ1-1, is DSGVTQTPKHLITATGQRVTLRCSPRSGDLSVYWYQQSLDQGLQFLIQYYNGEERAKGNILERFSAQQFPDLHSELNLSSLELGDSALYFCASSVVGGPTEAFFGQGTRLTVV.